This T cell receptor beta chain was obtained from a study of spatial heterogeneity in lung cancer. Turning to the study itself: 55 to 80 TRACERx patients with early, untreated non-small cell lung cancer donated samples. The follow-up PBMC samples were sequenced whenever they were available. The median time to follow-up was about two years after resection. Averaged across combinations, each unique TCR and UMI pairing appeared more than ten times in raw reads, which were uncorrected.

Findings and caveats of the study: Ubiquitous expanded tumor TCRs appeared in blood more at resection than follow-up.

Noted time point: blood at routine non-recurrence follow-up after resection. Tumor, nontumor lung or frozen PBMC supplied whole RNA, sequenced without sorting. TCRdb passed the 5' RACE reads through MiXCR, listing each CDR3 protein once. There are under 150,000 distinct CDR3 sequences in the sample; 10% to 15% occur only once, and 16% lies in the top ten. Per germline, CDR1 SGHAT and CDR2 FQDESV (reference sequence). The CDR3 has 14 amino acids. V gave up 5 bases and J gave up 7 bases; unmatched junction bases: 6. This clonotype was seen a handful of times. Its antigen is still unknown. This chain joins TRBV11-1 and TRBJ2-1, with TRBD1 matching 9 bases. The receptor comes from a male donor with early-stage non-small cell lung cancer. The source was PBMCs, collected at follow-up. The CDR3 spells CASSPDRGVNEQFF. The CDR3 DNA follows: TGTGCCAGCAGCCCGGACAGGGGTGTTAATGAGCAGTTCTTC. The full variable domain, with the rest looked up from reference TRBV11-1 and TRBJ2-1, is EAEVAQSPRYKITEKSQAVAFWCDPISGHATLYWYRQILGQGPELLVQFQDESVVDDSQLPKDRFSAERLKGVDSTLKIQPAELGDSAMYLCASSPDRGVNEQFFGPGTRLTVL.